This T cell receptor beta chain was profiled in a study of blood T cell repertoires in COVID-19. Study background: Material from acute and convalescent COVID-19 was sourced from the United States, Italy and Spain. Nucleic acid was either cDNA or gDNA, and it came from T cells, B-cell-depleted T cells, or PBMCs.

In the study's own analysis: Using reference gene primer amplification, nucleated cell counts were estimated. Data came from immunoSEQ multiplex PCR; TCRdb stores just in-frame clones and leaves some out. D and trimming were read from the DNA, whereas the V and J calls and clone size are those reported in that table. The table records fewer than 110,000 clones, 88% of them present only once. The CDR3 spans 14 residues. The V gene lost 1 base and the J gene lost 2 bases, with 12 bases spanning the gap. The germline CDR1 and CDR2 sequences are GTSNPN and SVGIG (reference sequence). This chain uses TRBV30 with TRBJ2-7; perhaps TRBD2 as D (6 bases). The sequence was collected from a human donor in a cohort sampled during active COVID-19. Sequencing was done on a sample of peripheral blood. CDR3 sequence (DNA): TGTGCCTGGAGTGCCCCCCCGGGGGCCTACGAGCAGTACTTC. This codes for CAWSAPPGAYEQYF.